This record covers a single T cell receptor beta chain. Antigen unknown. J was trimmed by 6 bases and V by 0 bases; bases with no gene match: 4. CDR1 GTSNPN and CDR2 SVGIG come from the germline V gene (reference sequence). This CDR3 has 14 amino acids. The data were taken from a study of beta chain features in type 1 diabetes. Study-wide context: Over all samples combined, about 99,000,000 sorted cells were examined. Findings and limits, study-wide: A moderate, significant TCRB CDR3 shortening appeared in type 1 diabetes across four CD4+ subsets. Sequencing from cDNA could over-represent high-TCR-expressing cells.

As every portion of the isolated RNA was reverse transcribed, the sequencing read expressed TCRB transcripts. Method: immunoSEQ multiplex PCR; TCRdb's copy keeps in-frame clones and lacks some. The repertoire has roughly 730,000 clones, around 15% of them found once; the top ten carry approximately 0.022%. The receptor comes from a man between 18 and 35 years old with type 1 diabetes. The gene calls are TRBV30 and TRBJ2-3; TRBD2 aligns across 9 bases. Sequenced input: naive CD4+ T cells from blood. For the CDR3, the DNA is TGTGCCTGGAGTGTAGGGGCGGGAGGGGATACGCAGTATTTT. Its translation: CAWSVGAGGDTQYF.